These 8 T cell receptor beta chains originate from one sample sequenced in a study of CD8 T cells in ankylosing spondylitis. Each CDR3 protein is one row after TCRdb ran MiXCR on the 5' RACE reads. Of about 42,000 distinct CDR3 sequences listed, roughly 2.6% are singletons. Sequenced material: blood, either unsorted or a sorted T cell fraction (not recorded which). The receptors here all came from a male donor with ankylosing spondylitis or in good health (not recorded which).

This clonotype was seen at least ten times. The chain recombines TRBV9 with TRBJ2-2; 10 bases are a match to TRBD2. This CDR3 has 16 amino acids. CDR1 is SGDLS and CDR2 is YYNGEE in the germline V gene. Trimming cost V 0 bases and J 5 bases; bases outside gene matches: 4. In DNA, the CDR3 is TGTGCCAGCAGCGTAGATCGAGCGGGAGGGACCGGGGAGCTGTTTTTT. Translation gives CASSVDRAGGTGELFF.

This clonotype came up many times. The chain has TRBV9 and TRBJ1-2; perhaps TRBD1 as D (6 bases). Germline-derived CDR1 and CDR2 are SGDLS and YYNGEE. This CDR3 is 14 amino acids long. The V and J ends lost 0 bases and 3 bases respectively, with 9 bases between them. CDR3 loop: CASSVAPGDYGYTF. The CDR3 DNA follows: TGTGCCAGCAGCGTAGCTCCAGGGGACTATGGCTACACCTTC.

This clonotype qualifies as medium-sized. The rearrangement uses TRBV9 and TRBJ1-2; D uncertain. The CDR3 spans 14 residues. Trimming left V 0 bases short and J 0 bases short, with 6 bases between. From germline, CDR1 is SGDLS and CDR2 YYNGEE. This chain's CDR3 is CASSVGGANYGYTF. CDR3 bases: TGTGCCAGCAGCGTAGGCGGAGCTAACTATGGCTACACCTTC.

This clonotype has a count of ten or more. The chain recombines TRBV9 with TRBJ2-3; TRBD1 or TRBD2 may be the D gene (5 bases each). The length of the CDR3 is 15 residues. The V and J ends lost 4 bases and 6 bases respectively, with 18 bases between them. Looked up from germline, CDR1 is SGDLS and CDR2 is YYNGEE. The CDR3, as DNA: TGTGCCAGCAGCCCTACAGAGTGGGGACGCGATACGCAGTATTTT. This encodes CASSPTEWGRDTQYF.

This clonotype was found many times. The rearrangement joins TRBV9 to TRBJ1-5, with TRBD1 matching over 7 bases. The CDR3 loop spans 15 amino acids. Germline trimming cut 4 bases from V and 4 bases from J; bases unmatched to any gene: 8. Germline V lookup: CDR1 SGDLS, CDR2 YYNGEE. The DNA of the CDR3 is TGTGCCAGCAGCAATCAATCAGGGGGTAATCAGCCCCAGCATTTT. Translating it yields CASSNQSGGNQPQHF.

This clonotype was counted ten times or more. The rearrangement uses TRBV9 and TRBJ2-1; 9 bases fit TRBD2. Germline V gives CDR1 SGDLS, CDR2 YYNGEE. J lost 5 bases, V lost 4 bases, and 7 bases had no gene match. The CDR3 consists of 15 residues. CDR3 sequence: CASSRREGRNNEQFF. DNA of the CDR3: TGTGCCAGCAGCAGGCGGGAGGGCCGGAACAATGAGCAGTTCTTC.

At least ten counts were recorded for this clonotype. The chain recombines TRBV9 with TRBJ2-1, with 10 bases aligning to TRBD2. Per germline, CDR1 SGDLS and CDR2 YYNGEE. There are 16 residues in the CDR3. V lost 6 bases and J lost 8; bases outside the gene matches: 14. This chain's CDR3 is CASNQRGLAGADEQFF. As DNA, the CDR3 is TGTGCCAGCAACCAAAGGGGGCTAGCGGGAGCGGATGAGCAGTTCTTC.

This clonotype was counted ten times or more. The V and J genes are TRBV9 and TRBJ2-7; 9 bases match TRBD1. Unmatched junction bases numbered 2, after V lost 0 bases and J lost 4 bases. The germline CDR1 and CDR2 sequences are SGDLS and YYNGEE. The CDR3 is 14 residues long. CDR3 DNA sequence: TGTGCCAGCAGCGTAGGACAGGGGGATTACGAGCAGTACTTC. Its translation is CASSVGQGDYEQYF.